This T cell receptor beta chain was captured in a study of shared clonotypes between healthy human individuals. About the research overall: Two women and a few men aged 18 to 49 made up the donors. Broader study findings: Naive subsets usually exceeded memory subsets in estimated richness.

The length of the CDR3 is 15 residues. The germline CDR1 and CDR2 sequences are MNHEY and SMNVEV (reference sequence). Trimming took 3 bases from V and 7 from J; bases not matched to a gene: 10. In the case of this clone: What it recognizes is unknown.

The table came from immunoSEQ multiplex PCR; TCRdb's copy has only in-frame clones and leaves some out. The table shows 2 million to 2.5 million clones, with under 97% occurring only once. The source of this sequence is a man between 18 and 35 years old in good health. The rearrangement joins TRBV27 to TRBJ2-7; 9 bases map to TRBD2. Source material: naive CD4+ T cells sorted from blood. The subset: CD45RA+ positively selected. The CDR3 nucleotides are TGTGCCAGCAGTTTTCGGCGGGAGGGCCATGGGGAGCAGTACTTC. This sequence encodes CASSFRREGHGEQYF.